A selection of T cell receptor beta chains follows, all from one sample in a study of control samples from healthy donors and cancer patients. TCRdb's table, derived via immunoSEQ multiplex PCR, lists solely in-frame clones and lacks some. The sample lists 160,000 or so clones, roughly nine tenths occurring once. The specimen was blood. These receptors originate from a young woman in good health. Both conserved end residues are trimmed from each CDR3. Size is stated for part of the rows, as once, few or many counts, or as a class when the clone is expanded.

length,V,size,CDR3
13,TRBV4-1,-,ASSQELGSGNTIY
13,TRBV7-9,-,ASSLWGRDSDTQY
13,TRBV4-1,-,ASSQISGAATEAF
14,TRBV5-1,-,ASSLEAVAGANVLT
13,TRBV15,few,ATSSGQGEPYEQY
12,TRBV5-1,-,ASSWAGDGVEQY
12,TRBV27,-,ATSPWGANNEQF
12,TRBV5-1,-,ASSLQREDNEQF
11,TRBV27,-,ASSKWGNTEAF
11,TRBV24-1,-,ATSPPLGNEQF
14,TRBV7-9,once,ASSSRTSGNTDTQY
11,TRBV20-1,-,SASPQVNTEAF
13,TRBV21-1,few,ASPAGQGVSYEQY